This section outlines one T cell receptor (beta chain) sequence together with its context. The sample is drawn from a study of blood T cell repertoires in COVID-19. Trimming took 1 base from V and 2 from J; bases not matched to a gene: 11. This CDR3 is 19 amino acids long. Looked up from germline, CDR1 is SEHNR and CDR2 is FQNEAQ (reference sequence). Data came from immunoSEQ multiplex PCR; TCRdb stores just in-frame clones and leaves some out. This sample carries fewer than 350,000 clones, more than 70% of them seen once, and the ten largest clones take 1.5% to 2%. The V gene is TRBV7-9, the J gene TRBJ2-2; TRBD1 matches 9 bases. Source material: peripheral blood. This receptor was taken from a woman between 25 and 40 years old with COVID-19, enrolled during active disease. The DNA of the CDR3 is TGTGCCAGCAGCTTAGAATCTCTGGGGGACAGGGTCAACACCGGGGAGCTGTTTTTT. Translating it yields CASSLESLGDRVNTGELFF.